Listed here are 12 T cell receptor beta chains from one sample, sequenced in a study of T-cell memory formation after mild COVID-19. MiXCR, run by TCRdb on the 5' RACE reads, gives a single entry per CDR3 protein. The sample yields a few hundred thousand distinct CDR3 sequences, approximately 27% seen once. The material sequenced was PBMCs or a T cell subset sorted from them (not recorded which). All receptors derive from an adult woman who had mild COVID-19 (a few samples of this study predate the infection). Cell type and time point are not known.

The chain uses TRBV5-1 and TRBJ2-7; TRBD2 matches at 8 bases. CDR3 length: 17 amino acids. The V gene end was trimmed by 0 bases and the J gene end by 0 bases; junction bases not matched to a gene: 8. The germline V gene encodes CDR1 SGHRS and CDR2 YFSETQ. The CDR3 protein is CASSLAPSGLSSYEQYF. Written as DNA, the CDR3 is TGCGCCAGCAGCTTGGCGCCTAGCGGGTTGAGCTCCTACGAGCAGTACTTC. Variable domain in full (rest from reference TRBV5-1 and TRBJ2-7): KAGVTQTPRYLIKTRGQQVTLSCSPISGHRSVSWYQQTPGQGLQFLFEYFSETQRNKGNFPGRFSGRQFSNSRSEMNVSTLELGDSALYLCASSLAPSGLSSYEQYFGPGTRLTVT.

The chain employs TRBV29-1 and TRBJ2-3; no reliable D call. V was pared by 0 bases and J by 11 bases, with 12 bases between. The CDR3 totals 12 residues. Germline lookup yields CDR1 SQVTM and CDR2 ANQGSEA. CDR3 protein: CSVEDRVIRQYF. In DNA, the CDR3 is TGCAGCGTTGAAGATCGGGTCATTCGGCAGTATTTT.

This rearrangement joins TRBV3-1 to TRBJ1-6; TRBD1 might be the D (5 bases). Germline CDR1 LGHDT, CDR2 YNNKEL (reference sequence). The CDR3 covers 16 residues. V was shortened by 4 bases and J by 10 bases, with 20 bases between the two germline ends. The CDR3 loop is CASSRLDGAGGSPLHF. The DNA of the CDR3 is TGTGCCAGCAGCCGCTTGGATGGGGCCGGGGGATCACCCCTCCACTTT.

The CDR3 nucleotides read TGTGCCAGCAGCCGGACTAGCGAGAGCTCCTACAATGAGCAGTTCTTC. Encoded protein: CASSRTSESSYNEQFF. The chain combines TRBV7-9 with TRBJ2-1; 9 nucleotides match TRBD2. Germline assignment: CDR1 SEHNR and CDR2 FQNEAQ (reference sequence). J was trimmed by 0 bases and V by 5 bases; bases with no gene match: 5. The CDR3 extends over 16 amino acids.

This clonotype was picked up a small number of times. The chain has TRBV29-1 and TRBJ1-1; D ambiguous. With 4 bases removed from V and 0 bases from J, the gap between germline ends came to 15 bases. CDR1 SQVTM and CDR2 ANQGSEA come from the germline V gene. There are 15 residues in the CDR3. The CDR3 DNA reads TGCAGCGTTGTGGGCGGAATTTCCATGAACACTGAAGCTTTCTTT. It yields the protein CSVVGGISMNTEAFF.

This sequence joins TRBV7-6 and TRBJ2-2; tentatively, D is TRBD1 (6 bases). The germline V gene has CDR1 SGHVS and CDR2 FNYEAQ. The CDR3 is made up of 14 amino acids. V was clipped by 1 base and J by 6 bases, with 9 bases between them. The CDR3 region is CASSLESGAGELFF. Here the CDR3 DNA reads TGTGCCAGCAGCTTAGAATCAGGGGCCGGGGAGCTGTTTTTT.

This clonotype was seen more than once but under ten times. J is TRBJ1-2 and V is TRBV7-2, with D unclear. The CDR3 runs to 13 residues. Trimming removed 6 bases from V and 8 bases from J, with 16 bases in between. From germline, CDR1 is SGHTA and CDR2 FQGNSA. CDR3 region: CASRPNTLGGYTF. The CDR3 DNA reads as TGTGCCAGCAGGCCAAATACTTTAGGCGGCTACACCTTC.

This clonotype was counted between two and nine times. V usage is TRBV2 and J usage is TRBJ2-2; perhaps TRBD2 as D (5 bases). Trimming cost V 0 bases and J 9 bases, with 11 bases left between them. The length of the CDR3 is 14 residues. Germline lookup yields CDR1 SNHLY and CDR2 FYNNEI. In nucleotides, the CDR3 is TGTGCCAGCAGTGAAGCGGTGGGAGTTCGGGAGCTGTTTTTT. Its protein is CASSEAVGVRELFF.

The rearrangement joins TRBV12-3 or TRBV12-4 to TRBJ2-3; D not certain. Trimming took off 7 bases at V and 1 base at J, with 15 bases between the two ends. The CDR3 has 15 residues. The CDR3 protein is CASIQSSRGTDTQYF. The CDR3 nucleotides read TGTGCCAGCATTCAATCCAGTCGCGGCACAGATACGCAGTATTTT.

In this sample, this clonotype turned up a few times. The CDR3, as DNA: TGTGCCAGCAGGAGGTCAGGAGCCACAGATACGCAGTATTTT. It codes for CASRRSGATDTQYF. The genes are TRBV21-1 and TRBJ2-3. TRBV21-1 counts as a pseudogene. This CDR3 contains 14 residues.

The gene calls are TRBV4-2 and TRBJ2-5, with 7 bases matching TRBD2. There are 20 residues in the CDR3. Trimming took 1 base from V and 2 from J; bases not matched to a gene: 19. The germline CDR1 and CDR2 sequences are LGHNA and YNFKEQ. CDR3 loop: CASSQGVVSAGDLKQETQYF. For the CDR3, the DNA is TGTGCCAGCAGCCAAGGGGTCGTATCGGCGGGGGACCTCAAACAAGAGACCCAGTACTTC.

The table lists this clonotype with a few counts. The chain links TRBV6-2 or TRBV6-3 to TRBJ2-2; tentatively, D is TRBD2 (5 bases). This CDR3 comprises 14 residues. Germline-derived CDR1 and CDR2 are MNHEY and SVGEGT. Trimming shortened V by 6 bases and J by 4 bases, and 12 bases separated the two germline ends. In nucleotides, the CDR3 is TGTGCCAGCAGGGAGGACGGTTCCACCGGGGAGCTGTTTTTT. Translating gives CASREDGSTGELFF.